Detailed here is one TCR beta chain. The repertoire was sequenced with immunoSEQ multiplex PCR; TCRdb's copy has only in-frame clones and lacks some. Among 35,000 to 45,000 clones listed, 71% were seen once. This sample was included in a study of cytotoxic CD8 clonotypes in ibrutinib-treated CLL. Trimming took 4 bases from V and 9 from J, leaving 19 bases between them. There are 15 residues in the CDR3. Germline-derived CDR1 and CDR2 are LNHDA and SQIVND (reference sequence). This chain connects TRBV19 to TRBJ1-5; weak D call: TRBD1 (6 bases). The source was PBMCs, collected at disease progression, from a patient treated with ibrutinib. This TCR derives from a human donor with chronic lymphocytic leukemia. Written as DNA, the CDR3 is TGTGCCAGTAGTACGGACCTCGGGACAAGAGGGCCCCAGCATTTT. Translating it yields CASSTDLGTRGPQHF.